A few counts support the clone carrying this TCR beta chain. The entry originates in a study of identical twins. One entry per CDR3 protein results from TCRdb running MiXCR on the 5' RACE reads. The sample has roughly 480,000 distinct CDR3 sequences, 20% to 25% seen once. Another study also made use of these data, one on T cells expressing NK-cell markers.

The source material was CD4+ T cells sorted from blood. The source is a woman aged 18-29 years in good health.

DNA for the CDR3: TGTGCCAGCAGCCAAGTTCAAGGGAGCACTGAAGCTTTCTTT. Its translation: CASSQVQGSTEAFF. The V gene is TRBV3-1, the J gene TRBJ1-1; no firm D call. V dropped 1 base and J dropped 4 bases, with 10 bases sitting between them. Germline V gene lookup returns CDR1 LGHDT and CDR2 YNNKEL (reference sequence). The CDR3 runs 14 residues.